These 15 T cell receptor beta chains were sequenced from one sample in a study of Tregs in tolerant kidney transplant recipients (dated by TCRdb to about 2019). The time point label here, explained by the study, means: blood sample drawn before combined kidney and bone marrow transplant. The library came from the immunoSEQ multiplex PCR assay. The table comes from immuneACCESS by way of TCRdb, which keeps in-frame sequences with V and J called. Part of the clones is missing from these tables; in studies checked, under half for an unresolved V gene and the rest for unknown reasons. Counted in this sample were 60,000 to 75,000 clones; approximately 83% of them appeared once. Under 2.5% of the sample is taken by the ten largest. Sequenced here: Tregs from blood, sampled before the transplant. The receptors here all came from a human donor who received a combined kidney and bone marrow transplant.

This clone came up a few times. The CDR3 DNA is TGTGCCAGCAGTCCGCGACTAGTCCCTTACGAGCAGTACTTC. This gives the protein CASSPRLVPYEQYF. This sequence joins TRBV6-5 and TRBJ2-7; D is perhaps TRBD2 (6 bases). The CDR3 has 14 residues. Germline V gives CDR1 MNHEY, CDR2 SVGAGI. V gave up 5 bases and J gave up 4 bases, with 15 bases separating them.

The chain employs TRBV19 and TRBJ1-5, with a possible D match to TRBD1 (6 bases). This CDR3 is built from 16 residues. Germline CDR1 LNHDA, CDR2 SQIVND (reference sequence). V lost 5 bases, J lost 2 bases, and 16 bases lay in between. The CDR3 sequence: CASSGIQGTGNQPQHF. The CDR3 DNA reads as TGTGCCAGTAGTGGCATACAGGGTACGGGCAATCAGCCCCAGCATTTT. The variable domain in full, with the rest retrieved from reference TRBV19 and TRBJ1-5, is DGGITQSPKYLFRKEGQNVTLSCEQNLNHDAMYWYRQDPGQGLRLIYYSQIVNDFQKGDIAEGYSVSREKKESFPLTVTSAQKNPTAFYLCASSGIQGTGNQPQHFGDGTRLSIL.

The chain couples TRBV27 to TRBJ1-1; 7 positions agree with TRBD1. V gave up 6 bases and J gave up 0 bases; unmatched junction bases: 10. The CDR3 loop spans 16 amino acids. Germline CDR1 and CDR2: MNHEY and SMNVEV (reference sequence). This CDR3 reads CASRQGTVLMNTEAFF. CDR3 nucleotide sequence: TGTGCCAGCAGACAAGGGACAGTACTGATGAACACTGAAGCTTTCTTT.

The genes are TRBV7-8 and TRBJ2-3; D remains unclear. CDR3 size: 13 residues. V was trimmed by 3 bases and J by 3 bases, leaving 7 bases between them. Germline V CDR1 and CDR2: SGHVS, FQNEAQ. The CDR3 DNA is TGTGCCAGCAGCTTCCGCCAAACAGATACGCAGTATTTT. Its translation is CASSFRQTDTQYF.

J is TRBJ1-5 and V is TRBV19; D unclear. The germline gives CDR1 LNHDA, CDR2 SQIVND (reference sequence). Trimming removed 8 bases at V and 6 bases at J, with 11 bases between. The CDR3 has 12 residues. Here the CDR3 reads CASCRRGQPQHF. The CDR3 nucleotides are TGTGCCAGTTGCCGAAGAGGTCAGCCCCAGCATTTT.

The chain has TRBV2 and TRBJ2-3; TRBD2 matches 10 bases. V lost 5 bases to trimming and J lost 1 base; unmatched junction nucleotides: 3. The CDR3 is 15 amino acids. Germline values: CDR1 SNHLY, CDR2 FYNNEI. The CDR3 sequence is CASSTSGIGTDTQYF. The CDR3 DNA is TGTGCCAGCAGTACTAGCGGGATAGGCACAGATACGCAGTATTTT. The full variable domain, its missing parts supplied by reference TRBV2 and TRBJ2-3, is EPEVTQTPSHQVTQMGQEVILRCVPISNHLYFYWYRQILGQKVEFLVSFYNNEISEKSEIFDDQFSVERPDGSNFTLKIRSTKLEDSAMYFCASSTSGIGTDTQYFGPGTRLTVL.

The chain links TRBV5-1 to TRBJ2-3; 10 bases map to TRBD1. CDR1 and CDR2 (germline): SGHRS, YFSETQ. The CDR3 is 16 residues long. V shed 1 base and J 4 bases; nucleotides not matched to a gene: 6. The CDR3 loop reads CASSLFTGQGPDTQYF. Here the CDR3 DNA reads TGCGCCAGCAGCTTGTTTACGGGACAGGGGCCAGATACGCAGTATTTT.

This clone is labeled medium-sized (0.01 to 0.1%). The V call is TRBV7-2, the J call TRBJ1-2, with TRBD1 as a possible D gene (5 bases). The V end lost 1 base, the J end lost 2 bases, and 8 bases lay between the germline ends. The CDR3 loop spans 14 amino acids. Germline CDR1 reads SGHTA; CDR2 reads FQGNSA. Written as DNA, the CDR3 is TGTGCCAGCAGCTTAGACGGGGCGAACTATGGCTACACCTTC. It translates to CASSLDGANYGYTF.

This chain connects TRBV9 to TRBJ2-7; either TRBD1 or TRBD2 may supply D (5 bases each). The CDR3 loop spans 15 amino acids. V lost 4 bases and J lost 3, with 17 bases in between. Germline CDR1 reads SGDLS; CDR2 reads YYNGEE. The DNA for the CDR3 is TGTGCCAGCAGCCCCCGGGACCTTCCACGCTACGAGCAGTACTTC. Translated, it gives CASSPRDLPRYEQYF.

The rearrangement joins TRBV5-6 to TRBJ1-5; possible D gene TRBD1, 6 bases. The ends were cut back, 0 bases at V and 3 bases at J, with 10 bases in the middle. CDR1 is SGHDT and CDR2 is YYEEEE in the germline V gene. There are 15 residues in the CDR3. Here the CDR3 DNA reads TGTGCCAGCAGCTTGGACAGGGCCCCCAATCAGCCCCAGCATTTT. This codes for CASSLDRAPNQPQHF.

The CDR3 loop reads CATSRDRGPGQETQYF. The CDR3 DNA sequence: TGTGCCACCAGCAGAGACAGGGGCCCAGGTCAAGAGACCCAGTACTTC. V and J are TRBV15 and TRBJ2-5, with D tentatively TRBD1 (6 bases). The V and J ends lost 0 bases and 2 bases respectively, with 13 bases between them. This CDR3 is built from 16 residues. Germline CDR1 reads LNHNV; CDR2 reads YYDKDF (reference sequence).

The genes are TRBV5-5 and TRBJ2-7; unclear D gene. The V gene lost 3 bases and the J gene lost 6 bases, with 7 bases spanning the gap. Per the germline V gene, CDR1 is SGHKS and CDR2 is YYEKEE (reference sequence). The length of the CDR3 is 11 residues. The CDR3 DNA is TGTGCCAGCAGCTCTCATCTCGAGCAGTACTTC. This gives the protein CASSSHLEQYF. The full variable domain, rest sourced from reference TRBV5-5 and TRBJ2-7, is DAGVTQSPTHLIKTRGQQVTLRCSPISGHKSVSWYQQVLGQGPQFIFQYYEKEERGRGNFPDRFSARQFPNYSSELNVNALLLGDSALYLCASSSHLEQYFGPGTRLTVT.

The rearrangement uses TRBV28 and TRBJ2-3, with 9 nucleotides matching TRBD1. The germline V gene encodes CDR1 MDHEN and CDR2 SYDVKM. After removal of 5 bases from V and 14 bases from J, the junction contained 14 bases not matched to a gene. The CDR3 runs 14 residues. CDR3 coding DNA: TGTGCCAGCAGTCCTGGGGACAGGGCGAGGGCTCGGTATTTT. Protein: CASSPGDRARARYF.

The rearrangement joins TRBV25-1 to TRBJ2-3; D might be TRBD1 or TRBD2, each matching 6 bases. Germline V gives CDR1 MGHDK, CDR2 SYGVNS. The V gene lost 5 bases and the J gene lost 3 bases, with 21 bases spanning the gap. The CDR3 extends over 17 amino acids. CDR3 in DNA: TGTGCCAGCAGTCCTCCCCTGGGGGCGGGGAGGACAGATACGCAGTATTTT. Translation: CASSPPLGAGRTDTQYF.

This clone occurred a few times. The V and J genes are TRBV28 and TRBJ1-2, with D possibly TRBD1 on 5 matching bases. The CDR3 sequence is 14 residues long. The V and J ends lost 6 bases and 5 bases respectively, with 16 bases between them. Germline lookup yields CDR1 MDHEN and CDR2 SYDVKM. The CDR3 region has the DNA TGTGCCAGCAGCACCGGTGGCTCAGGGTATGGCTACACCTTC. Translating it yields CASSTGGSGYGYTF.